This is a list of T cell receptor beta chains from one sample in a study of blood T cell repertoires in COVID-19. Sequencing used immunoSEQ multiplex PCR; TCRdb keeps in-frame clones, though not all of them. The data hold hundreds of thousands of clones, with about nine tenths observed a single time. Sequencing used peripheral blood. These TCRs come from a man aged 18 to 30 with active or convalescent COVID-19. Each CDR3 is given with its conserved first and last residue. A D gene is named only where the DNA matches it firmly. Clone size is stated in some rows and not others, as once, few, many or a class when expanded.

j_call: TRBJ2-3; d_call: .; v_call: TRBV3-1/TRBV3-2; clone_size: .; cdr3_nt: TGTGCCAGCAGCCAAGAGGTGGTGGCTCTTACAGATACGCAGTATTTT; cdr3_aa: CASSQEVVALTDTQYF
j_call: TRBJ1-1; d_call: .; v_call: TRBV10-1; clone_size: .; cdr3_nt: TGCGCCAGCAGTGACCCGGACATCTCTGAAGCTTTCTTT; cdr3_aa: CASSDPDISEAFF
j_call: TRBJ1-6; d_call: TRBD1; v_call: TRBV3-1/TRBV3-2; clone_size: .; cdr3_nt: TGTGCCAGCAGCCAAGGGACAGGGTATTCACCCCTCCACTTT; cdr3_aa: CASSQGTGYSPLHF
j_call: TRBJ2-1; d_call: .; v_call: TRBV6-2/TRBV6-3; clone_size: .; cdr3_nt: TGTGCCAGCAGTTACTCGGCAGGCCCAGATGAGCAGTTCTTC; cdr3_aa: CASSYSAGPDEQFF
j_call: TRBJ2-7; d_call: .; v_call: TRBV5-1; clone_size: .; cdr3_nt: TGCGCCAGCATGGCGGTTTCTGGAGAGCAGTACTTC; cdr3_aa: CASMAVSGEQYF
j_call: TRBJ1-1; d_call: .; v_call: TRBV6-5; clone_size: .; cdr3_nt: TGTGCCAGCAATCAGGAAGGTGACACTGAAGCTTTCTTT; cdr3_aa: CASNQEGDTEAFF
j_call: TRBJ2-3; d_call: .; v_call: TRBV11-3; clone_size: .; cdr3_nt: TGTGCCAGCAGCCCCTTGGGGGGTGGAGATACGCAGTATTTT; cdr3_aa: CASSPLGGGDTQYF
j_call: TRBJ2-1; d_call: TRBD2; v_call: TRBV5-1; clone_size: .; cdr3_nt: TGCGCCAGCATAGGGCTAGCGGGGACTAACAATGAGCAGTTCTTC; cdr3_aa: CASIGLAGTNNEQFF
j_call: TRBJ2-7; d_call: TRBD1; v_call: TRBV10-3; clone_size: once; cdr3_nt: TGTACCATCAGTTCCCTACAGGGGGCCTCCTACGAGCAGTACTTC; cdr3_aa: CTISSLQGASYEQYF
j_call: TRBJ1-1; d_call: .; v_call: TRBV19; clone_size: .; cdr3_nt: TGTGCCAGTAGTATTGGGACATCAACTGAAGCTTTCTTT; cdr3_aa: CASSIGTSTEAFF
j_call: TRBJ2-1; d_call: .; v_call: TRBV28; clone_size: .; cdr3_nt: TGTGCCAGCAGTCCCGACGGGTATCGTGAGCAGTTCTTC; cdr3_aa: CASSPDGYREQFF
j_call: TRBJ1-3; d_call: .; v_call: TRBV19; clone_size: .; cdr3_nt: TGTGCCAGTAGTCCCCAGCACAGGGATAATGGAAACACCATATATTTT; cdr3_aa: CASSPQHRDNGNTIYF
j_call: TRBJ1-5; d_call: .; v_call: TRBV5-1; clone_size: once; cdr3_nt: TGCGCCAGCAGTAGGGGGAGCAATCAGCCCCAGCATTTT; cdr3_aa: CASSRGSNQPQHF
j_call: TRBJ1-1; d_call: .; v_call: TRBV3-1/TRBV3-2; clone_size: .; cdr3_nt: TGTGCCAGCAGCCAAGACGGACAGACATCAGCAGCCACTGAAGCTTTCTTT; cdr3_aa: CASSQDGQTSAATEAFF
j_call: TRBJ1-1; d_call: .; v_call: TRBV7-2; clone_size: .; cdr3_nt: TGTGCCAGCAGCTTAGGGACAAGGGGATGGAACACTGAAGCTTTCTTT; cdr3_aa: CASSLGTRGWNTEAFF
j_call: TRBJ2-7; d_call: .; v_call: TRBV19; clone_size: .; cdr3_nt: TGTGCCAGTAGTAAAACCTTCCTAGGGGGGGGTTGGGACGAGCAGTACTTC; cdr3_aa: CASSKTFLGGGWDEQYF
j_call: TRBJ2-2; d_call: TRBD2; v_call: TRBV2; clone_size: .; cdr3_nt: TGTGCCAGCCTCCCTCGGGGGGGCATTAACGGGGAGCTGTTTTTT; cdr3_aa: CASLPRGGINGELFF
j_call: TRBJ2-4; d_call: TRBD2; v_call: TRBV5-1; clone_size: once; cdr3_nt: TGCGCCAGCAGCCACGGACTAGCTAAAGCCAAAAACATTCAGTACTTC; cdr3_aa: CASSHGLAKAKNIQYF
j_call: TRBJ1-1; d_call: .; v_call: TRBV7-6; clone_size: .; cdr3_nt: TGTGCCAGCAGCTTAAGTCTCCCCGGGAAGAACACTGAAGCTTTCTTT; cdr3_aa: CASSLSLPGKNTEAFF